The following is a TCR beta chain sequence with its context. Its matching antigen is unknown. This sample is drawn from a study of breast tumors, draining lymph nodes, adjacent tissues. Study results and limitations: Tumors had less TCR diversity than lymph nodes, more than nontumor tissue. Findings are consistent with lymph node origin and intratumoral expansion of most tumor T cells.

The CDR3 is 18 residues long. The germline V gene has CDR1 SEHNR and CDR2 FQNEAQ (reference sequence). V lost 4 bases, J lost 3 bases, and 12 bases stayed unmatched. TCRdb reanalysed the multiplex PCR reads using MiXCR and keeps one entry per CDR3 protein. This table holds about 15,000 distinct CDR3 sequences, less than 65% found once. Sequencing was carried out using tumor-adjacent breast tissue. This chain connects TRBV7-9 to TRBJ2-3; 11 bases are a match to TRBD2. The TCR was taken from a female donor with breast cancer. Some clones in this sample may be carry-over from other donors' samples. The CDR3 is CASSSYTGTSGLTDTQYF. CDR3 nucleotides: TGTGCCAGCAGCTCCTATACCGGGACTAGCGGTTTAACAGATACGCAGTATTTT.